The sequence of this T cell receptor (beta chain) was determined in a study of blood T cell repertoires in COVID-19. Looking at the study overall: PBMCs, B-cell-depleted T cells, or T cells were the source of the cDNA or gDNA that made up the material.

Per germline, CDR1 LNHNV and CDR2 YYDKDF (reference sequence). CDR3 size: 18 residues. The germline V and J ends were trimmed by 3 bases and 8 bases, with 26 bases remaining between them. The table came from immunoSEQ multiplex PCR; TCRdb's copy has only in-frame clones and leaves some out. The table records about 51,000 clones, roughly 84% of them present only once. This sequence originates from a man aged 50 to 59 with active COVID-19. Input material: peripheral blood. This chain uses TRBV15 with TRBJ2-1; D is possibly TRBD1 (5 bases). CDR3 bases: TGTGCCACCAGCAGTTGGACAAATCGGGCGACGTTCTTGGATGAGCAGTTCTTC. Translation: CATSSWTNRATFLDEQFF.